This TCR beta chain stems from a study of T cell responses to AZD1222 COVID-19 vaccine. General study points: White British people made up most donors, females outnumbered males, and clonal diversity was possibly underestimated. In the spike-specific TCR repertoire, nearly half reportedly target unmutated variant regions. Without day 14 samples, only post-peak T cell repertoires were studied.

Between the trimmed V and J ends, which lost 3 bases and 4 bases, there was a span of 8 bases. This CDR3 is 12 amino acids long. Germline V gene sequence: CDR1 SGDLS, CDR2 YYNGEE. Produced via immunoSEQ multiplex PCR; TCRdb's table is partial and in-frame only. Of approximately 150,000 clones in the sample, 90% were seen once. With regard to this clone: As yet, its antigen is unknown.

This TCR was recovered from an adult who received the AZD1222 COVID-19 vaccine. The V and J genes are TRBV9 and TRBJ2-7; no clear D gene. Material: peripheral blood, obtained 28 days after the second AZD1222 dose. The CDR3 bases are TGTGCCAGCAGCGGCGACGGTTACGAGCAGTACTTC. Translated, it gives CASSGDGYEQYF.